Listed here are 17 T cell receptor beta chains from one sample, sequenced in a study of T cell responses to AZD1222 COVID-19 vaccine. The data were produced by immunoSEQ multiplex PCR, yet TCRdb's version contains in-frame clones alone and is incomplete. The sample contains more than 150,000 clones, roughly 94% of which appear only once. The material was peripheral blood, obtained 28 days after the second AZD1222 dose. The origin of the receptors is an adult who received the AZD1222 COVID-19 vaccine.

V usage is TRBV3-1 (or the pseudogene TRBV3-2) and J usage is TRBJ1-5; D might be TRBD1 (6 bases). The V end was cut by 5 bases, the J end by 1 base, with 12 bases between. From germline, CDR1 is LGHDT and CDR2 YNNKEL (reference sequence). This CDR3 is 15 amino acids long. CDR3 sequence reads: CASSDTQGSNQPQHF. CDR3 in DNA: TGTGCCAGCAGCGACACTCAGGGGAGCAATCAGCCCCAGCATTTT.

The chain links TRBV3-1 (or the pseudogene TRBV3-2) to TRBJ1-5; TRBD1 aligns across 7 bases. Trimming at V came to 3 bases and at J to 7 bases, leaving 6 bases not matched to a gene. The V gene's germline CDR1 is LGHDT and CDR2 YNNKEL (reference sequence). This CDR3 comprises 14 residues. In nucleotides, the CDR3 is TGTGCCAGCAGCCATGAGACAGGGCGGCAGCCCCAGCATTTT. It codes for CASSHETGRQPQHF.

V is TRBV6-5 and J is TRBJ1-4; weak D call: TRBD1 (5 bases). Trimming left V 8 bases short and J 5 bases short, with 12 bases between. Germline V CDR1 and CDR2: MNHEY, SVGAGI. The CDR3 is made up of 13 amino acids. The CDR3 nucleotides are TGTGCCAGCCACGACAGCTTAAATGAAAAACTGTTTTTT. Amino acids: CASHDSLNEKLFF.

The chain carries TRBV28 and TRBJ2-7; 7 nucleotides match TRBD1. J was trimmed by 2 bases and V by 2 bases; bases with no gene match: 3. The length of the CDR3 is 14 residues. Germline CDR1 reads MDHEN; CDR2 reads SYDVKM. The CDR3 reads CASSLGGQTYEQYF. CDR3 in DNA: TGTGCCAGCAGTTTAGGGGGACAGACCTACGAGCAGTACTTC.

The chain has TRBV7-9 and TRBJ1-2; D perhaps matches TRBD1 (6 bases). Looked up from germline, CDR1 is SEHNR and CDR2 is FQNEAQ (reference sequence). The V end lost 5 bases, the J end lost 3 bases, and 13 bases lay between the germline ends. The CDR3 covers 14 residues. The CDR3 bases are TGTGCCAGCAGCCCAGTGGGGGCGGACTATGGCTACACCTTC. This translates into CASSPVGADYGYTF. Based on the CDR3 plus reference TRBV7-9 and TRBJ1-2, the full variable domain is DTGVSQNPRHKITKRGQNVTFRCDPISEHNRLYWYRQTLGQGPEFLTYFQNEAQLEKSRLLSDRFSAERPKGSFSTLEIQRTEQGDSAMYLCASSPVGADYGYTFGSGTRLTVV.

This clone has only one observation. V and J are TRBV5-8 and TRBJ1-2, with D hard to call. CDR1 SGHTS and CDR2 YDEGEE come from the germline V gene. Trimming left V 4 bases short and J 7 bases short, with 8 bases between. The CDR3 is 11 residues long. The CDR3 sequence: CASSPRGGYTF. The DNA of the CDR3 is TGTGCCAGCAGCCCGCGGGGTGGCTACACCTTC.

Worth noting for this clone: The same CDR3 also results from other DNA sequences found in this sample. The genes are TRBV30 and TRBJ1-3, with D unclear. Per germline, CDR1 GTSNPN and CDR2 SVGIG (reference sequence). V was clipped by 0 bases and J by 4 bases, with 4 bases between them. The CDR3 consists of 12 residues. This CDR3 reads CAWSVIGNTIYF. The CDR3 coding sequence is TGTGCCTGGAGTGTAATAGGAAACACCATATATTTT.

The chain employs TRBV5-1 and TRBJ1-4; possibly TRBD1 for D (5 bases). CDR1 and CDR2 from the germline V gene are SGHRS and YFSETQ. The CDR3 spans 17 residues. With 7 bases removed from V and 4 bases from J, the gap between germline ends came to 23 bases. CDR3 DNA sequence: TGCGCCAGCTCCGATCTTGAATCGGGGGGGTTTAATGAAAAACTGTTTTTT. It is translated as CASSDLESGGFNEKLFF. The full variable domain, rest sourced from reference TRBV5-1 and TRBJ1-4, is KAGVTQTPRYLIKTRGQQVTLSCSPISGHRSVSWYQQTPGQGLQFLFEYFSETQRNKGNFPGRFSGRQFSNSRSEMNVSTLELGDSALYLCASSDLESGGFNEKLFFGSGTQLSVL.

The chain links TRBV28 to TRBJ1-1; D remains ambiguous. Germline V gene lookup returns CDR1 MDHEN and CDR2 SYDVKM. This CDR3 contains 10 residues. V was trimmed by 11 bases and J by 4 bases, leaving 8 bases between them. The CDR3 is CAWLSTEAFF. The CDR3 coding sequence is TGTGCCTGGTTGAGCACTGAAGCTTTCTTT.

This clone was detected once. This chain links TRBV12-3 or TRBV12-4 with TRBJ1-5; D gene unclear. Trimming shortened V by 5 bases and J by 9 bases, and 14 bases separated the two germline ends. The CDR3 runs to 13 residues. CDR3 DNA sequence: TGTGCCAGCAGTGGGTCGTCAGGATTGCCCCAGCATTTT. Its translation is CASSGSSGLPQHF.

This clone was seen once. The chain is built from TRBV4-2 and TRBJ2-1; TRBD2 agrees at 8 bases. J gave up 4 bases and V 0 bases, and 14 bases lay outside the gene matches. The CDR3 contains 19 residues. Germline V gene data show CDR1 as LGHNA and CDR2 as YNFKEQ. The CDR3 region is CASSQDGRGLAGGYNEQFF. The DNA of the CDR3 is TGTGCCAGCAGCCAAGACGGTCGGGGGCTAGCGGGCGGTTACAATGAGCAGTTCTTC.

V and J are TRBV11-2 and TRBJ2-1; D perhaps matches TRBD2 (5 bases). In germline, CDR1 is SGHAT, CDR2 FQNNGV. CDR3 length: 16 amino acids. V shed 4 bases and J shed 3 bases, with 16 bases lying between them. Here the CDR3 DNA reads TGTGCCAGCAGCTCCCAGAGGGAGAGTCTCTACAATGAGCAGTTCTTC. Amino acids: CASSSQRESLYNEQFF. Variable domain in full (rest from reference TRBV11-2 and TRBJ2-1): EAGVAQSPRYKIIEKRQSVAFWCNPISGHATLYWYQQILGQGPKLLIQFQNNGVVDDSQLPKDRFSAERLKGVDSTLKIQPAKLEDSAVYLCASSSQRESLYNEQFFGPGTRLTVL.

This CDR3 is CASSFAKKGAFF. In DNA, the CDR3 is TGTGCCAGCAGCTTCGCCAAAAAGGGAGCTTTCTTT. The J gene is TRBJ1-1, the V gene TRBV5-6; D is undetermined. The CDR3 runs to 12 residues. The germline V and J ends were trimmed by 2 bases and 10 bases, with 12 bases remaining between them. Looked up from germline, CDR1 is SGHDT and CDR2 is YYEEEE. Complete variable domain (other parts from reference TRBV5-6 and TRBJ1-1): DAGVTQSPTHLIKTRGQQVTLRCSPKSGHDTVSWYQQALGQGPQFIFQYYEEEERQRGNFPDRFSGHQFPNYSSELNVNALLLGDSALYLCASSFAKKGAFFGQGTRLTVV.

About this clone itself: One junction end does not reproduce the germline sequence, and a read error may be involved. The chain is built from TRBV11-2 and TRBJ2-7; D perhaps matches TRBD2 (5 bases). Germline V gene data show CDR1 as SGHAT and CDR2 as FQNNGV. The CDR3 has 15 amino acids. In DNA form, the CDR3 reads TGTGCCAGCAGCTTAGCATATCCGGGGTTCTACGGGCAGTACTTC. It yields the protein CASSLAYPGFYGQYF.

V and J are TRBV19 and TRBJ1-5, with 9 positions matching TRBD1. The CDR3 spans 16 residues. Trimming took 5 bases from V and 7 from J; bases not matched to a gene: 12. The germline CDR1 and CDR2 sequences are LNHDA and SQIVND (reference sequence). CDR3 loop: CASSLAWTGVDQPQHF. CDR3 nucleotides: TGTGCCAGTAGTCTGGCATGGACAGGGGTTGACCAGCCCCAGCATTTT. The variable domain in full, with the rest retrieved from reference TRBV19 and TRBJ1-5, is DGGITQSPKYLFRKEGQNVTLSCEQNLNHDAMYWYRQDPGQGLRLIYYSQIVNDFQKGDIAEGYSVSREKKESFPLTVTSAQKNPTAFYLCASSLAWTGVDQPQHFGDGTRLSIL.

This chain joins TRBV7-3 and TRBJ1-4, with D tentatively TRBD1 (5 bases). This CDR3 has 13 residues. Germline CDR1 reads SGHTA; CDR2 reads FQGTGA. Deletions cut 5 bases from V and 9 bases from J, with 13 bases between. This CDR3 reads CASSTGHRKKLFF. CDR3 nucleotides: TGTGCCAGCAGCACCGGACACCGTAAAAAACTGTTTTTT.

This sequence joins TRBV2 and TRBJ1-5; 11 bases are shared with TRBD1. The CDR3 has 15 amino acids. The junction had 5 bases not matched to a gene; V was cut back by 4 bases and J by 6 bases. Per germline, CDR1 SNHLY and CDR2 FYNNEI. The CDR3 DNA follows: TGTGCCAGCAGTGGGACAGGGGGCGCGGGTCAGCCCCAGCATTTT. It encodes CASSGTGGAGQPQHF.